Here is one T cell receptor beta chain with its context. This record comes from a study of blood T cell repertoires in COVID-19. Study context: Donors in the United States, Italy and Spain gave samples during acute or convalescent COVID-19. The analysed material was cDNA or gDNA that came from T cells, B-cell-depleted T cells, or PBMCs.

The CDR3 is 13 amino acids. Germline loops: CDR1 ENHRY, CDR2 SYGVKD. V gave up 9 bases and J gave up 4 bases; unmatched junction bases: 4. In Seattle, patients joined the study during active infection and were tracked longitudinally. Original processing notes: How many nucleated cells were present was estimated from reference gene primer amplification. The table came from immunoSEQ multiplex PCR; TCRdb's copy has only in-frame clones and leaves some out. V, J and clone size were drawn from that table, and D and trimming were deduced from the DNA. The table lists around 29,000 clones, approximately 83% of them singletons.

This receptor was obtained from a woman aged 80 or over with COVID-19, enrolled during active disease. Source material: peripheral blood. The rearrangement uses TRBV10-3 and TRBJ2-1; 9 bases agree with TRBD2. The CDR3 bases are TGTGCCATTAGCGGGGGACCTTACAATGAGCAGTTCTTC. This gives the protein CAISGGPYNEQFF.